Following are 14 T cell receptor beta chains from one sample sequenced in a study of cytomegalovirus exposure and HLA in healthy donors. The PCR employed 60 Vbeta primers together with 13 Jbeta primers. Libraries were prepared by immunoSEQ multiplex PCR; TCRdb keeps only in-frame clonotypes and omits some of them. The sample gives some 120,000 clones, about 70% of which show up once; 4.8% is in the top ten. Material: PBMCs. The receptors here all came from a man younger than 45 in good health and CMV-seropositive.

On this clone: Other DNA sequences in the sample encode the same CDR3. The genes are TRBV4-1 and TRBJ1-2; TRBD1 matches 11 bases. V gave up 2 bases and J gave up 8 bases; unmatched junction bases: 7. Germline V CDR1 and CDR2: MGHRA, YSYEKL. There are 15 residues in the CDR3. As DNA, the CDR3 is TGCGCCAGCAGCCAAAGGACAGGGGGCGCCTACGGCTACACCTTC. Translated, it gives CASSQRTGGAYGYTF.

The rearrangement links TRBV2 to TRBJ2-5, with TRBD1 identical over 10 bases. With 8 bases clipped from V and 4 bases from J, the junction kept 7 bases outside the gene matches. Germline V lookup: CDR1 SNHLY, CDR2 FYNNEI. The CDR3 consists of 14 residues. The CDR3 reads CASLLDRGGETQYF. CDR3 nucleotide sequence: TGTGCCAGCCTACTGGACAGGGGGGGAGAGACCCAGTACTTC.

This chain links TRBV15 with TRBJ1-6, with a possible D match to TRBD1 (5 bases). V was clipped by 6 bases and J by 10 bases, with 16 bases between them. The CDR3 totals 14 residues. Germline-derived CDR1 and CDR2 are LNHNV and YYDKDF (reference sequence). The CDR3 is CATSSSSGESPLHF. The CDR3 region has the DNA TGTGCCACCAGTTCCAGCTCGGGGGAGTCACCCCTCCACTTT. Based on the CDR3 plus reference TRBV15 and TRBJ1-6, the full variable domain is DAMVIQNPRYQVTQFGKPVTLSCSQTLNHNVMYWYQQKSSQAPKLLFHYYDKDFNNEADTPDNFQSRRPNTSFCFLDIRSPGLGDTAMYLCATSSSSGESPLHFGNGTRLTVT.

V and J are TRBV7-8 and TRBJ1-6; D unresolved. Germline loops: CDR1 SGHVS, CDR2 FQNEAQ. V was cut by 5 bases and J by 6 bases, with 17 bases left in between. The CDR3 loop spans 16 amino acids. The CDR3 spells CASSPTIIRSNSPLHF. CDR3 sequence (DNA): TGTGCCAGCAGCCCAACGATAATCCGTAGTAATTCACCCCTCCACTTT.

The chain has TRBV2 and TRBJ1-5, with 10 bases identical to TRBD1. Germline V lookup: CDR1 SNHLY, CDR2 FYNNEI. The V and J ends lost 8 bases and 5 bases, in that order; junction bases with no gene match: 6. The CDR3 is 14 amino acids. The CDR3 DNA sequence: TGTGCCAGCCAAGGACAGGGGGGTTATCAGCCCCAGCATTTT. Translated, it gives CASQGQGGYQPQHF.

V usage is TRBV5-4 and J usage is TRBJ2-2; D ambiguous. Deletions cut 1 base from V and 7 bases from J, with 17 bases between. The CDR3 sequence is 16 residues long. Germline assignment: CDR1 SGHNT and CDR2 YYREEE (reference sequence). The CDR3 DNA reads TGTGCCAGCAGCTTGCCTCGCGTAAGCCTTGACGGGGAGCTGTTTTTT. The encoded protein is CASSLPRVSLDGELFF.

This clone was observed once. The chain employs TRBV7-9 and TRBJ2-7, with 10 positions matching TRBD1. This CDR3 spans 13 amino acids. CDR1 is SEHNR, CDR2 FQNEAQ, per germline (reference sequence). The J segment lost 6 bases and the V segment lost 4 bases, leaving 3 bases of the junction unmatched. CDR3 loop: CASSSRQGAEQYF. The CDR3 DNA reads TGTGCCAGCAGCTCCAGACAGGGGGCCGAGCAGTACTTC.

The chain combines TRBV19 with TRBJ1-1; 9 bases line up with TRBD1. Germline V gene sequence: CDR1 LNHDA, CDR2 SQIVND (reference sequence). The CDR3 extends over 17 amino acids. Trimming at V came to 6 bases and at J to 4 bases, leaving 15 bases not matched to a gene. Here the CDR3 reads CASRSSEQGAWSTEAFF. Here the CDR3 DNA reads TGTGCCAGTAGGAGTTCCGAACAGGGGGCTTGGAGCACTGAAGCTTTCTTT. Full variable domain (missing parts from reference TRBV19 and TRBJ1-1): DGGITQSPKYLFRKEGQNVTLSCEQNLNHDAMYWYRQDPGQGLRLIYYSQIVNDFQKGDIAEGYSVSREKKESFPLTVTSAQKNPTAFYLCASRSSEQGAWSTEAFFGQGTRLTVV.

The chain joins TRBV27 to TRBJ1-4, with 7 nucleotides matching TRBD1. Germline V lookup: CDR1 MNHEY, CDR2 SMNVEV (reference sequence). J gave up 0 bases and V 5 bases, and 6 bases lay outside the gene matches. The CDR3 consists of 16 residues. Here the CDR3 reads CASSQGTDPTNEKLFF. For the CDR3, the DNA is TGTGCCAGCAGTCAGGGGACAGACCCAACTAATGAAAAACTGTTTTTT.

The CDR3 spells CASSYSGVANTGELFF. The CDR3 nucleotides are TGTGCCAGCAGTTACTCAGGGGTGGCGAACACCGGGGAGCTGTTTTTT. V usage is TRBV6-5 and J usage is TRBJ2-2, with a possible D match to TRBD1 (5 bases). Trimming stripped 0 bases from V and 0 bases from J, with 8 bases between. The CDR3 consists of 16 residues. CDR1 is MNHEY, CDR2 SVGAGI, per germline.

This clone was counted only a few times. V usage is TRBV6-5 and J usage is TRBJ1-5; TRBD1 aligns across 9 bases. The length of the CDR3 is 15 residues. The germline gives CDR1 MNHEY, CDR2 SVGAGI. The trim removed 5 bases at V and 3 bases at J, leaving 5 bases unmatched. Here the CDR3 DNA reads TGTGCCAGCAGTATCGGGACAGGGAACAATCAGCCCCAGCATTTT. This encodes CASSIGTGNNQPQHF.

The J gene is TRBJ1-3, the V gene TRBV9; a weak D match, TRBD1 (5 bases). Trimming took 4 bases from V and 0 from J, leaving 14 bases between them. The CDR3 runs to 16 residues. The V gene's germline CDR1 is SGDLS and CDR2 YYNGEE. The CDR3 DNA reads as TGTGCCAGCAGCCCGATCAGACAGACCTCTGGAAACACCATATATTTT. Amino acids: CASSPIRQTSGNTIYF.

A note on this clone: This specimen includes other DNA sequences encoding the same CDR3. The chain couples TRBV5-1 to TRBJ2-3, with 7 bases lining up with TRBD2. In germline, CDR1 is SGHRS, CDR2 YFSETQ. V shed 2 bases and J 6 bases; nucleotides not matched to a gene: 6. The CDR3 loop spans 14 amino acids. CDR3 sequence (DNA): TGCGCCAGCAGCTTAGGGCGGGGAGGGGATACGCAGTATTTT. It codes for CASSLGRGGDTQYF.

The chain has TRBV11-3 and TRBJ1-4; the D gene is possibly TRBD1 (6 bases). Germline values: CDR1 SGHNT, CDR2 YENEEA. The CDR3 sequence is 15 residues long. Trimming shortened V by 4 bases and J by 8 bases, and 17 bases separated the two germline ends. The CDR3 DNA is TGTGCCAGCAGCTCCGGCCCGGGACACAGGGAAAAACTGTTTTTT. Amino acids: CASSSGPGHREKLFF. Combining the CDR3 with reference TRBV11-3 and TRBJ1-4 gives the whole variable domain EAGVVQSPRYKIIEKKQPVAFWCNPISGHNTLYWYLQNLGQGPELLIRYENEEAVDDSQLPKDRFSAERLKGVDSTLKIQPAELGDSAVYLCASSSGPGHREKLFFGSGTQLSVL.